This T cell receptor beta chain was identified in a study of blood T cell repertoires in COVID-19. Study information: Specimens from acute and convalescent COVID-19 originated in the United States, Italy and Spain. PBMCs, B-cell-depleted T cells, or T cells were the source of the cDNA or gDNA that made up the material.

In the authors' workflow: Reference gene primer amplification gave estimated nucleated cell counts. Sequenced by immunoSEQ multiplex PCR; TCRdb stores in-frame clones only, minus some. For V, J and clone size, that table is used; D and trimming come from the DNA. Of under 200,000 clones in the sample, about 90% were seen once. The ends lost 3 bases at V and 5 bases at J; junction bases unmatched: 15. The germline V gene encodes CDR1 SQVTM and CDR2 ANQGSEA. The CDR3 covers 18 residues. The chain carries TRBV29-1 and TRBJ2-2; the match to TRBD2 covers 10 bases. Input material: peripheral blood. The clonotype comes from a woman in her seventies with acute or convalescent COVID-19. The CDR3 here is CSVEGGLAGVSGTGELFF. The CDR3, as DNA: TGCAGCGTTGAGGGAGGGCTAGCGGGAGTCTCCGGGACCGGGGAGCTGTTTTTT.